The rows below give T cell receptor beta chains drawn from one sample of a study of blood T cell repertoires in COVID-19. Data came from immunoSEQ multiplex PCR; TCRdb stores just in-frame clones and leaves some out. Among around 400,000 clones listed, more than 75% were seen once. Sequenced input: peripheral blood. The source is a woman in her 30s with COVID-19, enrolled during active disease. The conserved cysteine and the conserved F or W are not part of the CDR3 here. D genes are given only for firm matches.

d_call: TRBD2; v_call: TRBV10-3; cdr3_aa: AISWTSGSLSDTQY
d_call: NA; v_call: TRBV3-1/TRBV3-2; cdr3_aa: ASSQPGGGYNEQF
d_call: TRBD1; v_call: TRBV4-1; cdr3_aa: ASSPEGTGNNYGYT
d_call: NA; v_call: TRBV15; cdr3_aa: ATSRDRENTIY
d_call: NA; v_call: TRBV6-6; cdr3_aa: ASKGPGNEQF
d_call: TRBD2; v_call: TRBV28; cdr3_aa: ASSPGRGRSTDTQY
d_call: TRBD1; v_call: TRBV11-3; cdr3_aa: ASSLVLRGQGCLGQY
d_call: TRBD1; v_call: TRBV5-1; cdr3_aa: ASSLGAQGRTDTQY
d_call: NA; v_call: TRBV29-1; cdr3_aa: SVEVGGNEQF
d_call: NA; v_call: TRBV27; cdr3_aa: ASSLSDSGNEQY
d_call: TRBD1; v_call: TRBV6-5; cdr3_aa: ASSYWTGRGYNEQF
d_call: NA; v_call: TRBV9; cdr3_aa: ASSPASAPSGANVLT
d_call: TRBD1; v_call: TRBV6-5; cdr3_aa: ASSYKQGTEAF
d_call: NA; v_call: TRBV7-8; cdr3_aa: ASSLPGNRQPQH
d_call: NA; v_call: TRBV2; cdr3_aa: ASSGPLGDLSYEQY
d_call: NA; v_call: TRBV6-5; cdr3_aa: ASNSEVSNSPLH